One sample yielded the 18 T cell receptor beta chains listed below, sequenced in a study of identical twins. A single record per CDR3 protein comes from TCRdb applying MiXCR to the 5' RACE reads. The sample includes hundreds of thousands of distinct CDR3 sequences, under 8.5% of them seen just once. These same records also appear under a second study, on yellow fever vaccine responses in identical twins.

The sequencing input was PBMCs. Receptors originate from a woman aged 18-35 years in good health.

The CDR3 is CASSQGVAGGPHEQYF. CDR3 bases: TGCGCCAGCAGCCAAGGGGTAGCGGGAGGTCCCCACGAGCAGTACTTC. This sequence joins TRBV4-1 and TRBJ2-7; 10 bases match TRBD2. Germline V gene sequence: CDR1 MGHRA, CDR2 YSYEKL. CDR3 length: 16 amino acids. Trimming at V came to 1 base and at J to 5 bases, leaving 8 bases not matched to a gene.

This CDR3 reads CASSQPPGGNTIYF. The CDR3 DNA reads as TGTGCCAGCAGTCAACCTCCCGGGGGGAACACCATATATTTT. The V and J genes are TRBV12-3 or TRBV12-4 and TRBJ1-3; D might be TRBD1 (5 bases). Trimming took 5 bases from V and 7 from J, leaving 15 bases between them. This CDR3 has 14 residues.

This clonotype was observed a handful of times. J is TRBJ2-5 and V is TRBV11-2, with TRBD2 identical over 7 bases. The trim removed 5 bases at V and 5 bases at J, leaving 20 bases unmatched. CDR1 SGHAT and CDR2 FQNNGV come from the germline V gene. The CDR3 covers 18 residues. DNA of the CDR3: TGTGCCAGCAGCCGAACGACCCTACTAGCGACACACGGGGAGACCCAGTACTTC. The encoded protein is CASSRTTLLATHGETQYF.

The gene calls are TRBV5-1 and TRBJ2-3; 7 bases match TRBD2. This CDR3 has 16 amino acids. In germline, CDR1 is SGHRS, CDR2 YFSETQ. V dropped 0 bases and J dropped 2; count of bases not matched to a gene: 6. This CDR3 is CASSLGSGAPTDTQYF. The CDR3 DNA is TGCGCCAGCAGCTTGGGGAGCGGGGCCCCCACAGATACGCAGTATTTT.

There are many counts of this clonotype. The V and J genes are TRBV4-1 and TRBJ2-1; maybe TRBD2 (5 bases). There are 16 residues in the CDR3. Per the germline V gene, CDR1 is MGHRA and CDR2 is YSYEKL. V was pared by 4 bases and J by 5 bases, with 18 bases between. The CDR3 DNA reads TGCGCCAGCAGCCCCCGCAGCGGAAGTGTCCACAATGAGCAGTTCTTC. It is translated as CASSPRSGSVHNEQFF.

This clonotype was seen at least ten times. The CDR3 DNA reads as TGTGCCATCAGTGGACCGGGACTAGCAACAGATACGCAGTATTTT. Encoded protein: CAISGPGLATDTQYF. The J gene is TRBJ2-3, the V gene TRBV10-3; 9 bases are a match to TRBD2. Germline V gene sequence: CDR1 ENHRY, CDR2 SYGVKD. The CDR3 sequence is 15 residues long. V shed 4 bases and J 3 bases; nucleotides not matched to a gene: 5.

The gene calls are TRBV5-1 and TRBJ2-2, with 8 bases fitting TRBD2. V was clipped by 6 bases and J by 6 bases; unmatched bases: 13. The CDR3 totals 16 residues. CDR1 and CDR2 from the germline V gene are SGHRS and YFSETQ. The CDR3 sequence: CASTISSGSTAGELFF. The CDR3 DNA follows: TGCGCCAGCACGATATCCAGCGGGAGTACTGCCGGGGAGCTGTTTTTT.

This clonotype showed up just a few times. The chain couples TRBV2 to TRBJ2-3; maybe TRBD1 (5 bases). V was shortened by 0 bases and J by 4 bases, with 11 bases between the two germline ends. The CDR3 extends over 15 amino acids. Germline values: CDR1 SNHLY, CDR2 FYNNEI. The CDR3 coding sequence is TGTGCCAGCAGTGAAGCTCCAAGCAGGGCAGATACGCAGTATTTT. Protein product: CASSEAPSRADTQYF.

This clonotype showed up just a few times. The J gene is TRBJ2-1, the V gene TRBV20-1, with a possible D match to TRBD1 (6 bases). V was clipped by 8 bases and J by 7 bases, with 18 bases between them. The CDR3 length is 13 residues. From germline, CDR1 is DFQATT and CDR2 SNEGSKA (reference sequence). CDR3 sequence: CSLSPQGINEQFF. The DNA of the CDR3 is TGCAGTCTCTCCCCTCAGGGGATAAATGAGCAGTTCTTC.

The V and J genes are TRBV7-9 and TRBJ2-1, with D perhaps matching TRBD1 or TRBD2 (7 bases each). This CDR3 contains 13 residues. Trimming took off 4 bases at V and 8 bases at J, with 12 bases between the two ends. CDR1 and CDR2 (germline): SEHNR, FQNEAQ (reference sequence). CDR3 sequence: CASSWEGADEQFF. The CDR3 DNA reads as TGTGCCAGCAGCTGGGAGGGGGCAGATGAGCAGTTCTTC.

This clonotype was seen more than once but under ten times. CDR3 protein: CATSTGQLAGARETQYF. The CDR3 nucleotides are TGTGCCACCAGCACCGGGCAGCTAGCGGGGGCCCGGGAGACCCAGTACTTC. V and J are TRBV15 and TRBJ2-5, with 10 bases matching TRBD2. The V and J ends lost 4 bases and 5 bases, in that order; junction bases with no gene match: 13. Germline assignment: CDR1 LNHNV and CDR2 YYDKDF (reference sequence). The CDR3 totals 17 residues.

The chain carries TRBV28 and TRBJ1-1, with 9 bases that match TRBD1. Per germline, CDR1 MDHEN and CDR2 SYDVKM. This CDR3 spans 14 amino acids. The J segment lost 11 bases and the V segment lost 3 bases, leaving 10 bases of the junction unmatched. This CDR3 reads CASSFEGTGLYAFF. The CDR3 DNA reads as TGTGCCAGCAGTTTTGAGGGGACAGGGTTGTATGCTTTCTTT.

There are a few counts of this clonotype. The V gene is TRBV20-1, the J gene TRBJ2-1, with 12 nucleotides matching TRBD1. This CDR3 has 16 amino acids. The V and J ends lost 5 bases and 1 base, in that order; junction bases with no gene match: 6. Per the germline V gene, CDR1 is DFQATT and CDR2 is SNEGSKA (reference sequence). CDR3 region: CSAPGTGGLSYNEQFF. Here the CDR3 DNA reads TGCAGTGCTCCCGGGACAGGGGGCTTATCCTACAATGAGCAGTTCTTC.

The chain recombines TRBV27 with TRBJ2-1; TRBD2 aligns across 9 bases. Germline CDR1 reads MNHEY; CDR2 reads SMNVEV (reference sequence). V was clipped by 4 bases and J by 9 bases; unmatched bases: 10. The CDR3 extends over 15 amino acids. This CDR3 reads CASSYQGLATVEQFF. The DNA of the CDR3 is TGTGCCAGCAGTTATCAGGGACTAGCTACCGTTGAGCAGTTCTTC.

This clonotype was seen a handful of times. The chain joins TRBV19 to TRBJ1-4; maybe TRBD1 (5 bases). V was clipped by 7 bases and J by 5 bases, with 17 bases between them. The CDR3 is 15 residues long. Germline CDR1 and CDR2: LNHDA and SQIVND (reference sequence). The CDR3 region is CASTLIGTGNEKLFF. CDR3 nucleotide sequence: TGTGCCAGTACTCTTATTGGGACGGGAAATGAAAAACTGTTTTTT.

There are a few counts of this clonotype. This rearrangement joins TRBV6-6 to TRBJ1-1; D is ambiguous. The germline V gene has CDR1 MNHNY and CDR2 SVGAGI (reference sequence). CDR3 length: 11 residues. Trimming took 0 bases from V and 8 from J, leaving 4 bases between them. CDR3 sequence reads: CASSYSQEAFF. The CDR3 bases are TGTGCCAGCAGTTACTCCCAAGAAGCTTTCTTT.

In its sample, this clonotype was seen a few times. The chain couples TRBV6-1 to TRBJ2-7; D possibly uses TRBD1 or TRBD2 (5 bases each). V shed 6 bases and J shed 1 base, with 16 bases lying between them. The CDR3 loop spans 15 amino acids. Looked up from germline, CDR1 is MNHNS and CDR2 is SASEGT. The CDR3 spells CASRSGWDGSYEQYV. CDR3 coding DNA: TGTGCCAGCAGGTCTGGGTGGGACGGTTCCTACGAGCAGTACGTC.

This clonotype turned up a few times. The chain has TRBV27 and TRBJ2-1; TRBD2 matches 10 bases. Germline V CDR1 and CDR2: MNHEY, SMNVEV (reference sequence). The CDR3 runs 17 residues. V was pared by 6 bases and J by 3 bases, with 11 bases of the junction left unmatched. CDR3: CASSPRVAGGNYNEQFF. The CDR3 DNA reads TGTGCCAGCAGCCCTCGGGTAGCGGGGGGTAACTACAATGAGCAGTTCTTC.